This T cell receptor beta chain stems from a study of T cells after posttransplantation cyclophosphamide. Between the trimmed V and J ends, which lost 5 bases and 5 bases, there was a span of 16 bases. From germline, CDR1 is MNHEY and CDR2 SMNVEV (reference sequence). This CDR3 comprises 15 residues. Some clones are missing from TCRdb's copy, which holds only in-frame ones; the method was immunoSEQ multiplex PCR. The repertoire holds more than 10,000 clones, about 85% seen once, with 15% in the top ten. Broader study findings: Recipient CMV seropositivity and CMV reactivation strongly tracked TRB clonality.

Treatment was busulfan-fludarabine conditioning, a marrow graft, and cyclophosphamide on days +3 and +4. As to this clone: Its specificity is not known.

The TCR comes from a female patient in her fifties or sixties who received an allogeneic stem cell transplant from a related donor, was CMV-positive, and had no GVHD. Some T cells may be graft donor cells. V usage is TRBV27 and J usage is TRBJ2-1; maybe TRBD2 (6 bases). Sequenced here: PBMCs, sampled about 62 months after allogeneic stem cell transplant with posttransplant cyclophosphamide. This chain's CDR3 is CASSPRPGSHNEQFF. The CDR3 nucleotides are TGTGCCAGCAGTCCTCGACCCGGGAGCCACAATGAGCAGTTCTTC.